The entry below describes one T cell receptor beta chain. Its antigen is not yet known. Qualities for individual bases were not recorded, and no much larger clone is one base off. The record originates from a study of T cell responses to AZD1222 COVID-19 vaccine listed by TCRdb under 2021. Some background on the complete study: TCR sequencing was performed for about 250 trial participants, of whom about 200 were given two doses of AZD1222 and around 25 were given two doses of MenACWY control vaccine. Enrollment into the trials was organized by age into subgroups of 18-55, 56-69 and 70-plus years, and those subgroups contained approximately 150, 30 and 60 TCR-sequenced participants, respectively.

The CDR3, cysteine through phenylalanine, is 14 amino acids long. Only CDR3 DNA remains: 42 bases, in frame from the first base. The germline V gene yields SGHRS for CDR1 and YFSETQ for CDR2. V is pared back by 0 bases and J by 6 bases, with 10 bases lying between the germline termini. In light of the paper, this sample's time point label describes: baseline before first vaccination. The treatment or condition label for this specimen denotes: meningococcal conjugate vaccine given as trial control. Vaccinee samples were obtained from the UK trials COV001 and COV002, which included a single-blind randomized controlled phase 2/3 trial of AZD1222 (ChAdOx1 nCoV-19) in healthy adults. For TCRbeta chain sequencing, PBMC samples were collected from trial participants at day 0 and at day 28 after the second dose. The CDR3 regions of human TCRbeta chains were subjected to immunosequencing. On the authors' methods: Repertoire TCRs were checked for matches against a reference library of SARS-CoV-2-specific TCRs that had been generated using the MIRA antigen-specificity platform. Breadth meant the fraction of unique TCRs that were SARS-CoV-2-associated, whereas depth meant the fraction of total T cells that were SARS-CoV-2-associated. Each spike-specific TCR was assigned to its reactive spike region and to a CD4 or CD8 class using the MIRA data. Log10-transformed breadth and depth values were compared by one-way ANOVA with Sidak's multiple comparisons tests. Entries here come from immuneACCESS through TCRdb and include only in-frame sequences with V and J called. Some clones fail to appear in such tables; in the studies checked, an unresolved V gene covers under half of the shortfall, and the cause of the remainder is unknown. That table furnishes V, J and clone size, whereas the DNA furnished D and trimming. Present in this sample are 150,000 to 180,000 clones, approximately 87% of which were seen just once. The ten largest clones capture 5.5% of the sample.

The paper's findings and limits, for the study overall: Only a handful of AZD1222 recipients were SARS-CoV-2 seropositive at baseline, limiting conclusions about previously exposed vaccinees. Vaccine-associated CD4 TCRs spanned the whole spike protein, with dominant responses in regions 160-218 and 743-854. Reportedly, close to half of the unique spike-specific TCRs recognized epitopes lying outside the regions that are mutated in the B.1.351 and B.1.1.7 variants. In the small 56-69-year group, the increase in depth fell short of significance, most likely because of low power. Participants were mostly white British, with more females than males. The authors suggested clonal diversity may have been underestimated. After two AZD1222 doses, both the breadth and the depth of spike-specific TCRs were significantly higher than at day 0 and than in MenACWY recipients. Because no day 14 peak-response samples were available, the repertoires could be characterized only after the peak T cell response.

Here the sequenced sample was peripheral blood, taken on day 0 of MenACWY control vaccination. This sequence originates from an adult in good health. The rearrangement joined TRBV5-1 to TRBJ2-1; the D gene is possibly TRBD1, with 5 bases matching. CDR3 reads: CASSLGRQGNEQFF. The sequenced DNA: TGCGCCAGCAGCTTGGGTCGGCAGGGCAATGAGCAGTTCTTC.